A single sample is the source of the 21 T cell receptor beta chains below, sequenced in a study of radiation and T cells in renal cell carcinoma. Time point of the sample: baseline pretreatment blood. As for treatment: 15 Gy SBRT to primary tumor, nephrectomy 4 weeks later. Method: immunoSEQ multiplex PCR; TCRdb's copy keeps in-frame clones and lacks some. This table holds 130,000 to 150,000 clones, more than 70% found once. The material was blood, obtained from a patient whose treatment included radiotherapy and nephrectomy. These receptors were collected from a woman aged 50 to 60 with renal cell carcinoma.

This chain links TRBV13 with TRBJ2-7; D is ambiguous. CDR1 is PRHDT and CDR2 is FYEKMQ in the germline V gene (reference sequence). The CDR3 is 13 amino acids. Trimming removed 3 bases at V and 7 bases at J, with 13 bases between. CDR3 DNA: TGTGCCAGCAGCTTCTTAACTCGGGCGGAGCAGTACTTC. This translates into CASSFLTRAEQYF.

This rearrangement joins TRBV5-1 to TRBJ2-2, with D tentatively TRBD2 (6 bases). Deletions cut 0 bases from V and 0 bases from J, with 18 bases between. CDR1 and CDR2 from the germline V gene are SGHRS and YFSETQ. CDR3 length: 19 amino acids. The DNA for the CDR3 is TGCGCCAGCAGCTTGGGACGCGGGGTCGTGACCTCGAACACCGGGGAGCTGTTTTTT. Its translation is CASSLGRGVVTSNTGELFF.

CDR3 region: CASSSLAGDPGELFF. The DNA for the CDR3 is TGTGCCAGCAGCTCCCTAGCGGGGGACCCTGGGGAGCTGTTTTTT. V and J are TRBV4-2 and TRBJ2-2; 10 nucleotides match TRBD2. Germline assignment: CDR1 LGHNA and CDR2 YNFKEQ. With V trimmed by 5 bases and J by 8 bases, 8 bases remained unmatched. The CDR3 extends over 15 amino acids.

The CDR3 bases are TGCGCCAGCAGCCAAGATAGGAACAGGGGGAGATCTTCACCCCTCCACTTT. Protein: CASSQDRNRGRSSPLHF. The rearrangement uses TRBV4-1 and TRBJ1-6; TRBD1 matches at 8 bases. The ends lost 0 bases at V and 9 bases at J; junction bases unmatched: 10. The CDR3 is made up of 17 amino acids. The germline gives CDR1 MGHRA, CDR2 YSYEKL.

This clone was observed a handful of times. This chain uses TRBV7-2 with TRBJ2-3; D perhaps matches TRBD2 (7 bases). The CDR3 is 17 residues long. Germline V lookup: CDR1 SGHTA, CDR2 FQGNSA. Trimming shortened V by 1 base and J by 3 bases, and 17 bases separated the two germline ends. The CDR3 is CASSLEARGPRTDTQYF. CDR3 bases: TGTGCCAGCAGCTTAGAGGCGCGGGGGCCCCGAACAGATACGCAGTATTTT.

This clone was detected a few times. The chain joins TRBV6-1 to TRBJ1-6; perhaps TRBD1 as D (5 bases). With 9 bases removed from V and 7 bases from J, the gap between germline ends came to 16 bases. The CDR3 length is 14 residues. CDR1 and CDR2 from the germline V gene are MNHNS and SASEGT. The CDR3 bases are TGTGCCAGTGAGTTTGGGACGGAGAATTCACCCCTCCACTTT. Amino acids: CASEFGTENSPLHF.

This chain links TRBV5-5 with TRBJ1-2; D is unresolved. V was trimmed by 5 bases and J by 7 bases, leaving 15 bases between them. The CDR3 is 13 residues long. Germline V gives CDR1 SGHKS, CDR2 YYEKEE (reference sequence). DNA for the CDR3: TGTGCCAGCAGTCCTGACCCCCGGGGTGGCTACACCTTC. The encoded protein is CASSPDPRGGYTF.

The chain uses TRBV7-8 and TRBJ1-5; D gene unclear. Trimming took 4 bases from V and 4 from J, leaving 8 bases between them. The CDR3 consists of 13 residues. CDR1 is SGHVS and CDR2 is FQNEAQ in the germline V gene. CDR3 sequence (DNA): TGTGCCAGCAGCTCCGGGCTTAATCAGCCCCAGCATTTT. It encodes CASSSGLNQPQHF.

This clone came up once. The chain combines TRBV9 with TRBJ2-5; D is possibly TRBD1 or TRBD2 (6 bases each). CDR3 length: 16 amino acids. Germline V CDR1 and CDR2: SGDLS, YYNGEE. The ends were cut back, 3 bases at V and 2 bases at J, with 17 bases in the middle. The CDR3 region has the DNA TGTGCCAGCAGCGCCCGGTCGGGGGCGGGGCAAGAGACCCAGTACTTC. This translates into CASSARSGAGQETQYF.

The rearrangement uses TRBV6-5 and TRBJ1-2, with a weak D call TRBD1 (6 bases). From germline, CDR1 is MNHEY and CDR2 SVGAGI. V was shortened by 4 bases and J by 5 bases, with 11 bases between the two germline ends. CDR3 size: 13 residues. The CDR3 spells CASSLLGQYGYTF. The CDR3 DNA reads as TGTGCCAGCAGTTTACTTGGACAGTATGGCTACACCTTC.

V usage is TRBV10-3 and J usage is TRBJ1-1, with 7 positions matching TRBD1. V was pared by 10 bases and J by 0 bases, with 5 bases of the junction left unmatched. In germline, CDR1 is ENHRY, CDR2 SYGVKD. The CDR3 is 13 residues long. This chain's CDR3 is CATGQPVNTEAFF. The CDR3 region has the DNA TGTGCCACGGGACAGCCAGTGAACACTGAAGCTTTCTTT.

The V call is TRBV6-1, the J call TRBJ1-2; D is undetermined. This CDR3 spans 13 amino acids. The ends were cut back, 3 bases at V and 2 bases at J, with 7 bases in the middle. The V gene's germline CDR1 is MNHNS and CDR2 SASEGT. CDR3 sequence reads: CASSEYKNYGYTF. In nucleotides, the CDR3 is TGTGCCAGCAGTGAGTACAAGAACTATGGCTACACCTTC.

This sequence joins TRBV7-5 and TRBJ2-7; TRBD1 is taken as the D call from the table, unchecked against the DNA. TRBV7-5 is designated a pseudogene. CDR3 length: 20 residues. Here the CDR3 DNA reads TGTGCCAGAAGCCGTTTAACACCGGGACAGGGGTTTTCCTCATCCTACGAGCAGTACTTC. Encoded protein: CARSRLTPGQGFSSSYEQYF.

On this clone itself: The sample holds other DNA sequences that translate to the same CDR3. The V gene is TRBV14, the J gene TRBJ1-2; tentative D call: TRBD1 (5 bases). Between the trimmed V and J ends, which lost 2 bases and 3 bases, there was a span of 28 bases. There are 20 residues in the CDR3. Germline values: CDR1 SGHDN, CDR2 FVKESK. CDR3 residues: CASSQFGLPRGLLGDYGYTF. CDR3 bases: TGTGCCAGCAGCCAATTTGGCCTTCCTCGGGGACTGTTAGGGGACTATGGCTACACCTTC.

The CDR3 loop is CASSQEWWQDSGANVLTF. The CDR3 DNA reads as TGCGCCAGCAGCCAAGAATGGTGGCAGGACTCTGGGGCCAACGTCCTGACTTTC. The V and J genes are TRBV4-1 and TRBJ2-6, with D unclear. The CDR3 has 18 amino acids. V lost 0 bases, J lost 0 bases, and 12 bases lay in between. Germline CDR1 reads MGHRA; CDR2 reads YSYEKL.

The chain combines TRBV5-5 with TRBJ1-4; 10 bases agree with TRBD1. V lost 4 bases, J lost 7 bases, and 13 bases stayed unmatched. CDR3 size: 17 residues. Germline V gene data show CDR1 as SGHKS and CDR2 as YYEKEE (reference sequence). CDR3 in DNA: TGTGCCAGCAGCCTAAACACGGCGGGACAGGGGATTGAAAAACTGTTTTTT. Amino acids: CASSLNTAGQGIEKLFF.

The rearrangement links TRBV29-1 to TRBJ1-1, with a possible D match to TRBD1 (6 bases). From germline, CDR1 is SQVTM and CDR2 ANQGSEA. Trimming removed 3 bases from V and 11 bases from J, with 19 bases in between. The CDR3 totals 13 residues. The CDR3 loop reads CSVDEGGTAGAFF. CDR3 coding DNA: TGCAGCGTTGACGAGGGGGGCACGGCTGGGGCTTTCTTT.

This chain links TRBV6-1 with TRBJ1-2; 8 nucleotides align to TRBD1. The CDR3 runs to 14 residues. CDR1 is MNHNS and CDR2 is SASEGT in the germline V gene. Trimming at V came to 6 bases and at J to 5 bases, leaving 8 bases not matched to a gene. The CDR3 DNA reads as TGTGCCAGCAGGCCGCAACAGGGGGGTTATGGCTACACCTTC. As protein: CASRPQQGGYGYTF.

J is TRBJ2-7 and V is TRBV18, with D perhaps matching TRBD1 (6 bases). Trimming pared 5 bases from V and 3 bases from J, leaving 11 bases between. The CDR3 has 13 residues. Germline V CDR1 and CDR2: KGHSH, LQKENI. CDR3 residues: CASSKGHIYEQYF. CDR3 DNA sequence: TGTGCCAGCTCAAAGGGACACATCTACGAGCAGTACTTC.

This chain connects TRBV19 to TRBJ1-1, with D unresolved. The CDR3 runs 13 residues. Trimming took 5 bases from V and 12 from J, leaving 19 bases between them. The germline CDR1 and CDR2 sequences are LNHDA and SQIVND (reference sequence). The CDR3 sequence is CASSWVGMYWTFF. The CDR3 DNA sequence: TGTGCCAGTAGTTGGGTGGGTATGTACTGGACTTTCTTT.

This chain uses TRBV7-9 with TRBJ2-3; the D gene could be TRBD1 or TRBD2 (7 bases each). Germline lookup yields CDR1 SEHNR and CDR2 FQNEAQ (reference sequence). The CDR3 length is 18 residues. The ends were cut back, 5 bases at V and 0 bases at J, with 21 bases in the middle. The CDR3 region has the DNA TGTGCCAGCAGCCCCAGGGGGGGTCGTGATATAAGCACAGATACGCAGTATTTT. Translated: CASSPRGGRDISTDTQYF.